These 21 T cell receptor beta chains came from one sample sequenced in a study of blood T cell repertoires in COVID-19. TCRdb's table, derived via immunoSEQ multiplex PCR, lists solely in-frame clones and lacks some. The sample consists of about 240,000 clones, more than 70% of them appearing once. The sequenced sample was peripheral blood. The receptors stem from a man of 80 years or more with acute or convalescent COVID-19.

The gene calls are TRBV19 and TRBJ1-2, with D possibly TRBD1 on 5 matching bases. CDR1 and CDR2 from the germline V gene are LNHDA and SQIVND (reference sequence). V lost 5 bases and J lost 8, with 15 bases in between. The CDR3 loop spans 13 amino acids. The CDR3: CASSSQGRGGYTF. As DNA, the CDR3 is TGTGCCAGTAGTTCGCAGGGCCGGGGGGGCTACACCTTC. The variable domain in full, with the rest retrieved from reference TRBV19 and TRBJ1-2, is DGGITQSPKYLFRKEGQNVTLSCEQNLNHDAMYWYRQDPGQGLRLIYYSQIVNDFQKGDIAEGYSVSREKKESFPLTVTSAQKNPTAFYLCASSSQGRGGYTFGSGTRLTVV.

The gene calls are TRBV6-5 and TRBJ1-2; tentative D call: TRBD1 (5 bases). Germline assignment: CDR1 MNHEY and CDR2 SVGAGI. V dropped 6 bases and J dropped 5 bases, with 13 bases sitting between them. The CDR3 runs 13 residues. The CDR3 loop is CASRASGVYGYTF. CDR3 DNA: TGTGCCAGCAGAGCATCGGGGGTTTATGGCTACACCTTC.

The chain recombines TRBV6-5 with TRBJ1-1; 8 positions match TRBD1. The CDR3 runs to 14 residues. The ends lost 2 bases at V and 4 bases at J; junction bases unmatched: 3. Looked up from germline, CDR1 is MNHEY and CDR2 is SVGAGI. CDR3 bases: TGTGCCAGCAGTTACGGGCAGGGGGCCACTGAAGCTTTCTTT. Translation gives CASSYGQGATEAFF.

The CDR3 nucleotides read TGTGCCAGCAGCTCACTGGTTCTAATATCCCGGGAGCTGTTTTTT. Protein sequence: CASSSLVLISRELFF. The chain couples TRBV28 to TRBJ2-2; no reliable D call. The CDR3 extends over 15 amino acids. The germline V and J ends were trimmed by 6 bases and 9 bases, with 20 bases remaining between them. The germline V gene has CDR1 MDHEN and CDR2 SYDVKM. Full variable domain (outside the CDR3, taken from reference TRBV28 and TRBJ2-2): DVKVTQSSRYLVKRTGEKVFLECVQDMDHENMFWYRQDPGLGLRLIYFSYDVKMKEKGDIPEGYSVSREKKERFSLILESASTNQTSMYLCASSSLVLISRELFFGEGSRLTVL.

The rearrangement joins TRBV9 to TRBJ1-5; 8 bases align to TRBD1. The V and J ends lost 4 bases and 5 bases, in that order; junction bases with no gene match: 8. This CDR3 has 15 residues. Germline V CDR1 and CDR2: SGDLS, YYNGEE. The CDR3 region is CASSPGDRSYQPQHF. DNA for the CDR3: TGTGCCAGCAGCCCCGGGGACAGGTCCTATCAGCCCCAGCATTTT.

The rearrangement links TRBV28 to TRBJ2-2; 7 nucleotides align to TRBD2. The CDR3 has 15 amino acids. Germline assignment: CDR1 MDHEN and CDR2 SYDVKM. Trimming cost V 10 bases and J 5 bases; bases outside gene matches: 13. DNA of the CDR3: TGTGCCACTTCCCGGGAGGCCCGATTAACCGGGGAGCTGTTTTTT. Residues: CATSREARLTGELFF.

The table lists this clone with a count of one. This chain uses TRBV19 with TRBJ1-2; possible D gene TRBD1, 5 bases. Trimming removed 5 bases from V and 8 bases from J, with 18 bases in between. This CDR3 contains 14 residues. Germline V CDR1 and CDR2: LNHDA, SQIVND (reference sequence). CDR3 protein: CASSPGGTVGGYTF. The DNA for the CDR3 is TGTGCCAGTAGTCCCGGAGGGACGGTAGGAGGCTACACCTTC. Supplemented by reference TRBV19 and TRBJ1-2, the full variable domain reads DGGITQSPKYLFRKEGQNVTLSCEQNLNHDAMYWYRQDPGQGLRLIYYSQIVNDFQKGDIAEGYSVSREKKESFPLTVTSAQKNPTAFYLCASSPGGTVGGYTFGSGTRLTVV.

DNA of the CDR3: TGCAGTGCTAGTTCTCCAGGGGGAGTCAATGAGCAGTTCTTC. This encodes CSASSPGGVNEQFF. V usage is TRBV20-1 and J usage is TRBJ2-1; TRBD1 aligns across 7 bases. Looked up from germline, CDR1 is DFQATT and CDR2 is SNEGSKA (reference sequence). The V gene end was trimmed by 3 bases and the J gene end by 6 bases; junction bases not matched to a gene: 8. The CDR3 length is 14 residues.

The V gene is TRBV5-1, the J gene TRBJ2-1; D might be TRBD1 (6 bases). The CDR3 spans 14 residues. Looked up from germline, CDR1 is SGHRS and CDR2 is YFSETQ. V was clipped by 0 bases and J by 7 bases, with 11 bases between them. The DNA of the CDR3 is TGCGCCAGCAGCTTGGGGGGGCGGCGGAATGAGCAGTTCTTC. Amino acid sequence: CASSLGGRRNEQFF.

This clone was detected once. V is TRBV28 and J is TRBJ2-2; D is uncertain. Looked up from germline, CDR1 is MDHEN and CDR2 is SYDVKM. With 5 bases removed from V and 0 bases from J, the gap between germline ends came to 19 bases. CDR3 size: 18 residues. The CDR3 loop is CASSEQTLTVANTGELFF. CDR3 sequence (DNA): TGTGCCAGCAGTGAACAGACGTTAACGGTGGCGAACACCGGGGAGCTGTTTTTT.

This rearrangement joins TRBV5-1 to TRBJ2-7; 9 nucleotides agree with TRBD1. The ends lost 4 bases at V and 6 bases at J; junction bases unmatched: 8. CDR3 length: 14 amino acids. Germline V gene data show CDR1 as SGHRS and CDR2 as YFSETQ. The CDR3 region is CASSTGTGWGEQYF. In nucleotides, the CDR3 is TGCGCCAGCAGCACCGGGACAGGGTGGGGCGAGCAGTACTTC. The whole variable domain, filled in from reference TRBV5-1 and TRBJ2-7, reads KAGVTQTPRYLIKTRGQQVTLSCSPISGHRSVSWYQQTPGQGLQFLFEYFSETQRNKGNFPGRFSGRQFSNSRSEMNVSTLELGDSALYLCASSTGTGWGEQYFGPGTRLTVT.

The chain combines TRBV2 with TRBJ2-3; D unclear. This CDR3 has 14 residues. Deletions cut 7 bases from V and 0 bases from J, with 11 bases between. Germline loops: CDR1 SNHLY, CDR2 FYNNEI. The CDR3 is CASILLSSTDTQYF. The CDR3 DNA is TGTGCCAGCATACTGTTATCTAGCACAGATACGCAGTATTTT.

This clone was seen once. This chain joins TRBV20-1 and TRBJ1-2, with unresolved D. There are 9 residues in the CDR3. From germline, CDR1 is DFQATT and CDR2 SNEGSKA (reference sequence). V was shortened by 4 bases and J by 7 bases, with 4 bases between the two germline ends. DNA for the CDR3: TGCAGTGCTATAGTTGGCTACACCTTC. This gives the protein CSAIVGYTF.

This chain uses TRBV5-6 with TRBJ2-1; 10 bases map to TRBD1. The V and J ends lost 5 bases and 3 bases, in that order; junction bases with no gene match: 8. There are 16 residues in the CDR3. Looked up from germline, CDR1 is SGHDT and CDR2 is YYEEEE. The CDR3 here is CASRSDRDRGYNEQFF. The CDR3 DNA follows: TGTGCCAGCAGATCCGACCGGGACAGGGGCTACAATGAGCAGTTCTTC.

The V call is TRBV16, the J call TRBJ2-7; D might be TRBD2 (5 bases). The CDR3 loop spans 14 amino acids. The V gene's germline CDR1 is KGHSY and CDR2 FQNENV. V was pared by 2 bases and J by 2 bases, with 10 bases between. The CDR3 nucleotides read TGTGCCAGCAGCCAACGACCTAGCACCTACGAGCAGTACTTC. Translating it yields CASSQRPSTYEQYF.

This chain uses TRBV5-1 with TRBJ2-5; a possible D gene is TRBD1 (6 bases). CDR1 is SGHRS, CDR2 YFSETQ, per germline. The CDR3 is 14 residues long. The ends were cut back, 4 bases at V and 2 bases at J, with 12 bases in the middle. The CDR3 region is CASSQGTQQETQYF. In nucleotides, the CDR3 is TGCGCCAGCAGCCAGGGGACACAGCAAGAGACCCAGTACTTC.

The chain uses TRBV6-5 and TRBJ2-7; 9 bases are shared with TRBD1. V was pared by 6 bases and J by 0 bases, with 3 bases of the junction left unmatched. This CDR3 is 14 amino acids long. Germline V lookup: CDR1 MNHEY, CDR2 SVGAGI. CDR3: CASSRDRVSYEQYF. The CDR3 bases are TGTGCCAGCAGCCGGGACAGGGTCTCCTACGAGCAGTACTTC.

The chain uses TRBV16 and TRBJ2-5, with a weak D call TRBD1 (6 bases). The CDR3 contains 14 residues. Germline lookup yields CDR1 KGHSY and CDR2 FQNENV. The V end lost 8 bases, the J end lost 1 base, and 14 bases lay between the germline ends. The CDR3 region has the DNA TGTGCCAGCTCCCTCCGGGACACCCAAGAGACCCAGTACTTC. This translates into CASSLRDTQETQYF.

The V call is TRBV5-1, the J call TRBJ1-3, with TRBD1 matching over 7 bases. The V and J ends lost 4 bases and 2 bases, in that order; junction bases with no gene match: 12. The CDR3 contains 17 residues. CDR1 and CDR2 from the germline V gene are SGHRS and YFSETQ. CDR3: CASSRDLYDRAGNTIYF. The CDR3 bases are TGCGCCAGCAGCCGAGACCTTTACGACAGGGCTGGAAACACCATATATTTT. Combining the CDR3 with reference TRBV5-1 and TRBJ1-3 gives the whole variable domain KAGVTQTPRYLIKTRGQQVTLSCSPISGHRSVSWYQQTPGQGLQFLFEYFSETQRNKGNFPGRFSGRQFSNSRSEMNVSTLELGDSALYLCASSRDLYDRAGNTIYFGEGSWLTVV.

The chain couples TRBV9 to TRBJ2-2; no clear D gene. This CDR3 spans 14 amino acids. Looked up from germline, CDR1 is SGDLS and CDR2 is YYNGEE. V was pared by 0 bases and J by 6 bases, with 9 bases between. CDR3 DNA: TGTGCCAGCAGCGTAGCCGTTGGAGCCGGGGAGCTGTTTTTT. Protein sequence: CASSVAVGAGELFF.

The CDR3 DNA reads TGTGCCAGCAGCTTAGAAACAGCCACCTACAATGAGCAGTTCTTC. It specifies CASSLETATYNEQFF. V and J are TRBV11-3 and TRBJ2-1; D gene ambiguous. Germline CDR1 SGHNT, CDR2 YENEEA. V lost 0 bases and J 2 bases, leaving 8 bases between the germline ends. The CDR3 is 15 amino acids.